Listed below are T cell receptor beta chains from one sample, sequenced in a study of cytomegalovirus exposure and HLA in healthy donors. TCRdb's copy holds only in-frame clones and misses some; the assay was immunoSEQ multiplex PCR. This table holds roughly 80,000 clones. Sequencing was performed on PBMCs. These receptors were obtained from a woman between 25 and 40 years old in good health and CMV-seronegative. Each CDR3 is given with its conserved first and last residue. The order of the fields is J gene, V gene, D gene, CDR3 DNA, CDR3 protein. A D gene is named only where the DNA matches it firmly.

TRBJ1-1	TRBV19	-	TGTGCCAGTAGTATTAGTATGAACACTGAAGCTTTCTTT	CASSISMNTEAFF
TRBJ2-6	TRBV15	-	TGTGCCACCAGCAGAGTTCCCGGTGGGGCCAACGTCCTGACTTTC	CATSRVPGGANVLTF
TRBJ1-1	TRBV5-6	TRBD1	TGTGCCAGCAGAGTTCGACAGGGTGAAGCTTTCTTT	CASRVRQGEAFF
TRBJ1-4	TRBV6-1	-	TGTGCCAGCAGTGAAGCACTTGGACAGCGAGCAACTAATGAAAAACTGTTTTTT	CASSEALGQRATNEKLFF
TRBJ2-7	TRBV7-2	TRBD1	TGTGCCAGCAGCTTAGGTGGGACAGGGGTCTACGAGCAGTACTTC	CASSLGGTGVYEQYF
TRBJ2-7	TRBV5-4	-	TGTGCCAGCAGCTTGGGTAACGGCGAGCAGTACTTC	CASSLGNGEQYF
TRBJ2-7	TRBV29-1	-	TGCAGCGTTGTAGGGGATACCTACGAGCAGTACTTC	CSVVGDTYEQYF
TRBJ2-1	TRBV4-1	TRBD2	TGCGCCAGCAGCCACGGACTAGCCCGAAACCTGAACAATGAGCAGTTCTTC	CASSHGLARNLNNEQFF
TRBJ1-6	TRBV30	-	TGTGCCTGGAGTACGAGGGTTTCACCCCTCCACTTT	CAWSTRVSPLHF
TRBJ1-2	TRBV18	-	TGTGCCAGCTCACCAAAGTTGGCAGGTGATGGCTACACCTTC	CASSPKLAGDGYTF
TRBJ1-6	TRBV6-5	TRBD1	TGTGCCAGCAACGACAGGGGGTATAATTCACCCCTCCACTTT	CASNDRGYNSPLHF
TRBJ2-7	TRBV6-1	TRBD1	TGTGCCAGCGATCCCGGACAGGGGTACTACGAGCAGTACTTC	CASDPGQGYYEQYF
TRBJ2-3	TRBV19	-	TGTGCCAGTAGCTACGGGATCACAGATACGCAGTATTTT	CASSYGITDTQYF